This TCR beta chain originates from a study of chemoradiotherapy in HPV16-positive cancers. Findings and limits, study-wide: Non-HPV-specific T cells did not expand in tumors during treatment, whereas candidate HPV-specific clones and E7-related motifs did.

CDR1 and CDR2 from the germline V gene are LGHNA and YSLEER. Trimming took 2 bases from V and 9 from J, leaving 11 bases between them. This CDR3 spans 13 amino acids. Method: immunoSEQ multiplex PCR; TCRdb's copy keeps in-frame clones and lacks some. The sample shows 8,000 to 10,000 clones, approximately 90% of them seen only once. To note about this clone: The antigen is not known.

The clonotype originates from a human donor with HPV-associated anogenital cancer. The sequencing used blood, collected from a patient who underwent chemoradiotherapy. The V and J genes are TRBV4-3 and TRBJ2-1; weak D call: TRBD1 (8 bases). The CDR3 protein is CASSQTGGGEQFF. CDR3 in DNA: TGCGCCAGCAGCCAAACAGGGGGGGGTGAGCAGTTCTTC.